Listed below are T cell receptor beta chains from one sample, sequenced in a study of T cells in Graves' hyperthyroidism and ophthalmopathy. Each CDR3 protein gets one entry after TCRdb re-called the multiplex PCR reads with MiXCR. The sample includes some 460,000 distinct CDR3 sequences, approximately 14% of them seen just once. Material for sequencing was blood. These receptors all come from a woman aged 18-29 years with Graves' hyperthyroidism. Each CDR3 is given with its conserved first and last residue. D genes are given only for firm matches. Only some rows state a clone size, as once, few, many or a class for expanded clones.

TRBV14	TRBD1	TRBJ1-2	-	TGTGCCAGCAGCCAAGTAAAGGGGGCCGGCGGCTACACCTTC	CASSQVKGAGGYTF
TRBV6-5	-	TRBJ2-2	-	TGTGCCAGCAGTTACGACTACCGGAACACCGGGGAGCTGTTTTTT	CASSYDYRNTGELFF
TRBV5-1	-	TRBJ2-7	many	TGCGCCAGCAGCCCCGGACAGCGCTACGAGCAGTACTTC	CASSPGQRYEQYF
TRBV7-9	TRBD1	TRBJ1-1	many	TGTGCCAGCAGCTGGACAGGGTACACTGAAGCTTTCTTT	CASSWTGYTEAFF
TRBV20-1	-	TRBJ2-5	few	TGCAGTGCGCTCCACCTCAGCCCCCAGTACTTC	CSALHLSPQYF
TRBV5-5	TRBD1	TRBJ1-1	few	TGTGCCAGCAGCTGGGGACAGGGGTGGGCGTACACTGAAGCTTTCTTT	CASSWGQGWAYTEAFF
TRBV19	-	TRBJ2-2	-	TGTGCCAGTAGTCAATCGGGCAGGGGGAACACCGGGGAGCTGTTTTTT	CASSQSGRGNTGELFF
TRBV7-8	-	TRBJ1-1	many	TGTGCCAGCAGGTTCCTGAACACTGAAGCTTTCTTT	CASRFLNTEAFF
TRBV11-2	TRBD1	TRBJ2-7	many	TGTGCCAGCAGCCCTAGGACAGGGGGCGCCGGGCAGTACTTC	CASSPRTGGAGQYF
TRBV5-1	TRBD2	TRBJ2-7	many	TGCGCCAGCAGCTTTACTAGCGGGGCGAAGTACGAGCAGTACTTC	CASSFTSGAKYEQYF
TRBV20-1	-	TRBJ1-5	-	TGCAGTGCCAGGGATTGGGGGTTGCGTCAGCCCCAGCGTTTT	CSARDWGLRQPQRF
TRBV19	-	TRBJ2-5	-	TGTGCCAGTAGTATTACCGGACAGCAAGAGACCCAGTACTTC	CASSITGQQETQYF
TRBV12-3/TRBV12-4	TRBD1	TRBJ2-3	many	TGTGCCAGTAGGGGGACAGGCCCAGATACGCAGTATTTT	CASRGTGPDTQYF
TRBV18	TRBD1	TRBJ2-7	-	TGTGCCAGCTCACCACAACAGGGGATCCACGAGCAGTACTTC	CASSPQQGIHEQYF